The rows below give T cell receptor beta chains drawn from one sample of a study of blood T cells in healthy people across ages. TCRdb reprocessed the 5' RACE reads via MiXCR and lists one record per CDR3 protein. This table has about 1.8 million distinct CDR3 sequences, 49% appearing once. Source material: blood. The receptor source for this set is a woman in her thirties or forties in good health. Each CDR3 is given with its conserved first and last residue. The order of the fields is CDR3 protein, CDR3 DNA, J gene, clone size, D gene, V gene. The D gene is left open where the match is weak. Clone size is given for some rows only: seen once, a few or many times, or a class if the clone is expanded.

CDR3aa: CASSSSSTGDVKETQYF
CDR3nt: TGTGCCAGCAGCTCATCCTCGACTGGGGATGTGAAAGAGACCCAGTACTTC
j_gene: TRBJ2-5
abundance: few
d_gene: NA
v_gene: TRBV7-2

CDR3aa: CASSPTLGQETQYF
CDR3nt: TGTGCCAGCTCACCGACCTTAGGGCAAGAGACCCAGTACTTC
j_gene: TRBJ2-5
abundance: NA
d_gene: NA
v_gene: TRBV18

CDR3aa: CASSVASGGAGNEQFF
CDR3nt: TGTGCCAGCAGTGTTGCTAGCGGGGGGGCCGGCAATGAGCAGTTCTTC
j_gene: TRBJ2-1
abundance: NA
d_gene: TRBD2
v_gene: TRBV25-1

CDR3aa: CSATTEETQYF
CDR3nt: TGCAGTGCTACGACAGAAGAGACCCAGTACTTC
j_gene: TRBJ2-5
abundance: NA
d_gene: NA
v_gene: TRBV20-1

CDR3aa: CASSQGRTGMNTEAFF
CDR3nt: TGCGCCAGCAGCCAAGGACGGACAGGGATGAACACTGAAGCTTTCTTT
j_gene: TRBJ1-1
abundance: NA
d_gene: TRBD1
v_gene: TRBV4-1

CDR3aa: CATSERTGWLRTDTQYF
CDR3nt: TGTGCCACCAGTGAGAGGACAGGGTGGTTGCGCACAGATACGCAGTATTTT
j_gene: TRBJ2-3
abundance: NA
d_gene: TRBD1
v_gene: TRBV24-1

CDR3aa: CASSLQQGAGYTF
CDR3nt: TGTGCCAGCAGTTTACAACAGGGGGCTGGCTACACCTTC
j_gene: TRBJ1-2
abundance: few
d_gene: TRBD1
v_gene: TRBV27

CDR3aa: CASSQDRGSTSTDTQYF
CDR3nt: TGCGCCAGCAGCCAAGATCGCGGGTCGACGAGCACAGATACGCAGTATTTT
j_gene: TRBJ2-3
abundance: NA
d_gene: NA
v_gene: TRBV4-3

CDR3aa: CASSSRTGAGYNEQFF
CDR3nt: TGTGCCAGCAGCTCAAGGACAGGGGCAGGGTACAATGAGCAGTTCTTC
j_gene: TRBJ2-1
abundance: NA
d_gene: TRBD1
v_gene: TRBV7-3

CDR3aa: CSAVTSGGPYEQYF
CDR3nt: TGCAGTGCTGTAACTAGCGGGGGCCCCTACGAGCAGTACTTC
j_gene: TRBJ2-7
abundance: few
d_gene: TRBD2
v_gene: TRBV20-1

CDR3aa: CASSDPTDTQYF
CDR3nt: TGTGCCAGCAGTGACCCAACAGATACGCAGTATTTT
j_gene: TRBJ2-3
abundance: NA
d_gene: NA
v_gene: TRBV2

CDR3aa: CASSFRAGRGETQYF
CDR3nt: TGTGCCAGCAGCTTTCGGGCAGGCCGTGGGGAGACCCAGTACTTC
j_gene: TRBJ2-5
abundance: NA
d_gene: NA
v_gene: TRBV7-8

CDR3aa: CASSPRLAKGEYF
CDR3nt: TGTGCCAGCAGCCCCCGACTAGCTAAGGGCGAGTACTTC
j_gene: TRBJ2-5
abundance: few
d_gene: TRBD2
v_gene: TRBV11-2

CDR3aa: CASSGNNEWGSYNEQFF
CDR3nt: TGTGCCAGCAGTGGTAACAACGAGTGGGGCTCCTACAATGAGCAGTTCTTC
j_gene: TRBJ2-1
abundance: NA
d_gene: NA
v_gene: TRBV2

CDR3aa: CASRLGRSDTQYF
CDR3nt: TGTGCCAGCAGACTGGGCCGTTCTGATACGCAGTATTTT
j_gene: TRBJ2-3
abundance: NA
d_gene: NA
v_gene: TRBV28

CDR3aa: CASSWTGTLNQPQHF
CDR3nt: TGTGCCAGCAGTTGGACAGGGACGCTGAATCAGCCCCAGCATTTT
j_gene: TRBJ1-5
abundance: NA
d_gene: TRBD1
v_gene: TRBV6-2/TRBV6-3

CDR3aa: CASSFGDEETQYF
CDR3nt: TGCGCCAGCAGCTTTGGGGACGAGGAGACCCAGTACTTC
j_gene: TRBJ2-5
abundance: few
d_gene: NA
v_gene: TRBV5-1

CDR3aa: CASSQNRDLYYEQYF
CDR3nt: TGCGCCAGCAGCCAGAACCGGGACCTCTACTACGAGCAGTACTTC
j_gene: TRBJ2-7
abundance: NA
d_gene: NA
v_gene: TRBV4-3

CDR3aa: CASSLTGLFSYNEQFF
CDR3nt: TGTGCCAGCAGTTTAACGGGGCTTTTCTCCTACAATGAGCAGTTCTTC
j_gene: TRBJ2-1
abundance: NA
d_gene: NA
v_gene: TRBV6-2/TRBV6-3

CDR3aa: CSAKQAVNTEAFF
CDR3nt: TGCAGTGCCAAACAGGCAGTGAACACTGAAGCTTTCTTT
j_gene: TRBJ1-1
abundance: NA
d_gene: NA
v_gene: TRBV20-1

CDR3aa: CASGLGAYYEQYF
CDR3nt: TGTGCCTCCGGCCTTGGCGCATACTACGAGCAGTACTTC
j_gene: TRBJ2-7
abundance: few
d_gene: NA
v_gene: TRBV6-5

CDR3aa: CASSQDRMERGAAKQYF
CDR3nt: TGCGCCAGCAGCCAAGATAGAATGGAGCGGGGGGCTGCTAAACAGTACTTC
j_gene: TRBJ2-7
abundance: once
d_gene: TRBD2
v_gene: TRBV4-1

CDR3aa: CASSQALAGGHNEQFF
CDR3nt: TGTGCCAGCAGCCAGGCCCTTGCGGGGGGGCACAATGAGCAGTTCTTC
j_gene: TRBJ2-1
abundance: NA
d_gene: TRBD2
v_gene: TRBV3-1

CDR3aa: CASTGGGPYEQYF
CDR3nt: TGTGCCAGCACCGGAGGGGGCCCCTACGAGCAGTACTTC
j_gene: TRBJ2-7
abundance: NA
d_gene: NA
v_gene: TRBV28

CDR3aa: CSARDPDRVFCEQYF
CDR3nt: TGCAGTGCTAGAGATCCGGACAGGGTGTTCTGCGAGCAGTACTTC
j_gene: TRBJ2-7
abundance: NA
d_gene: TRBD1
v_gene: TRBV20-1

CDR3aa: CASIISREQYF
CDR3nt: TGTGCCAGCATCATATCAAGGGAGCAGTACTTT
j_gene: TRBJ2-5
abundance: NA
d_gene: NA
v_gene: TRBV21-1

CDR3aa: CASRLRRVDNEQFF
CDR3nt: TGTGCCAGCCGCTTACGGCGCGTAGACAATGAGCAGTTCTTC
j_gene: TRBJ2-1
abundance: NA
d_gene: NA
v_gene: TRBV7-2

CDR3aa: CASSDLGLNTEAFF
CDR3nt: TGTGCCAGTTCCGACCTAGGGCTGAACACTGAAGCTTTCTTT
j_gene: TRBJ1-1
abundance: NA
d_gene: NA
v_gene: TRBV12-3/TRBV12-4

CDR3aa: CASSPPGFVYEQYF
CDR3nt: TGCGCCAGCAGCCCACCAGGGTTTGTGTACGAGCAGTACTTC
j_gene: TRBJ2-7
abundance: few
d_gene: NA
v_gene: TRBV4-1

CDR3aa: CSAAQRNTGELFF
CDR3nt: TGCAGTGCTGCACAGAGGAACACCGGGGAGCTGTTTTTT
j_gene: TRBJ2-2
abundance: few
d_gene: NA
v_gene: TRBV20-1

CDR3aa: CASSLGGGRVETQYF
CDR3nt: TGTGCCAGCAGCCTCGGTGGGGGCAGGGTAGAGACCCAGTACTTC
j_gene: TRBJ2-5
abundance: NA
d_gene: NA
v_gene: TRBV7-6

CDR3aa: CASSEISTGRNSYEQYF
CDR3nt: TGTGCCAGCAGTGAAATATCGACAGGGCGCAACTCCTACGAGCAGTACTTC
j_gene: TRBJ2-7
abundance: many
d_gene: TRBD1
v_gene: TRBV25-1

CDR3aa: CASSQDALTGDEARGYTF
CDR3nt: TGTGCCAGCAGCCAAGATGCCCTGACAGGGGATGAAGCTCGGGGCTACACCTTC
j_gene: TRBJ1-2
abundance: NA
d_gene: TRBD1
v_gene: TRBV4-2

CDR3aa: CTTSRATGYGYTF
CDR3nt: TGTACCACCAGCAGAGCAACAGGGTATGGCTACACCTTC
j_gene: TRBJ1-2
abundance: NA
d_gene: NA
v_gene: TRBV15

CDR3aa: CSVGGISDVRTEAFF
CDR3nt: TGCAGCGTGGGGGGAATCTCCGACGTGAGGACTGAAGCTTTCTTT
j_gene: TRBJ1-1
abundance: NA
d_gene: NA
v_gene: TRBV29-1

CDR3aa: CASSLGEGAYNEQFF
CDR3nt: TGCGCCAGCAGCTTGGGGGAGGGGGCCTACAATGAGCAGTTCTTC
j_gene: TRBJ2-1
abundance: few
d_gene: NA
v_gene: TRBV5-1

CDR3aa: CATSRERGEETQYF
CDR3nt: TGTGCCACCAGCAGAGAGCGTGGGGAAGAGACCCAGTACTTC
j_gene: TRBJ2-5
abundance: NA
d_gene: NA
v_gene: TRBV15

CDR3aa: CASSKPHTYGYTF
CDR3nt: TGTGCCAGCAGCAAGCCCCACACTTATGGCTACACCTTC
j_gene: TRBJ1-2
abundance: NA
d_gene: NA
v_gene: TRBV6-2/TRBV6-3

CDR3aa: CASSFVGQGGADTQYF
CDR3nt: TGTGCCAGCAGCTTCGTTGGACAGGGCGGCGCAGATACGCAGTATTTT
j_gene: TRBJ2-3
abundance: NA
d_gene: TRBD1
v_gene: TRBV7-9

CDR3aa: CASNPGPIQETQYF
CDR3nt: TGCGCCAGCAACCCAGGGCCCATCCAAGAGACCCAGTACTTC
j_gene: TRBJ2-5
abundance: NA
d_gene: NA
v_gene: TRBV5-1

CDR3aa: CASSQELEGLGYGYTF
CDR3nt: TGCGCCAGCAGCCAGGAACTTGAAGGACTCGGCTATGGCTACACCTTC
j_gene: TRBJ1-2
abundance: NA
d_gene: NA
v_gene: TRBV4-3

CDR3aa: CSASGTVSYEQYF
CDR3nt: TGCAGTGCTTCCGGGACAGTCTCCTACGAGCAGTACTTC
j_gene: TRBJ2-7
abundance: NA
d_gene: TRBD1
v_gene: TRBV20-1

CDR3aa: CASSDLGGPNQETQYF
CDR3nt: TGTGCCAGCAGCGACCTAGGAGGACCAAACCAAGAGACCCAGTACTTC
j_gene: TRBJ2-5
abundance: few
d_gene: NA
v_gene: TRBV6-6

CDR3aa: CASSLPMTVVTDTQYF
CDR3nt: TGTGCCAGCAGCTTACCGATGACAGTAGTAACAGATACGCAGTATTTT
j_gene: TRBJ2-3
abundance: few
d_gene: NA
v_gene: TRBV7-2

CDR3aa: CSATKGLAGVTDTQYF
CDR3nt: TGCAGTGCAACCAAAGGACTAGCGGGGGTAACAGATACGCAGTATTTT
j_gene: TRBJ2-3
abundance: NA
d_gene: TRBD2
v_gene: TRBV20-1

CDR3aa: CASSYYLSSYNEQFF
CDR3nt: TGCGCCAGCAGCTACTACTTGAGCTCCTACAATGAGCAGTTCTTC
j_gene: TRBJ2-1
abundance: NA
d_gene: NA
v_gene: TRBV4-3

CDR3aa: CATFRDGSFNEQFF
CDR3nt: TGTGCCACCTTTCGGGACGGGTCTTTCAATGAGCAGTTCTTC
j_gene: TRBJ2-1
abundance: NA
d_gene: NA
v_gene: TRBV27

CDR3aa: CASNVGRSSYEQYF
CDR3nt: TGTGCCAGCAACGTGGGCAGAAGCTCCTACGAGCAGTACTTC
j_gene: TRBJ2-7
abundance: NA
d_gene: NA
v_gene: TRBV7-9

CDR3aa: CASSYPPGPVSYNEQFF
CDR3nt: TGTGCCAGCAGTTACCCACCGGGACCCGTATCCTACAATGAGCAGTTCTTC
j_gene: TRBJ2-1
abundance: NA
d_gene: NA
v_gene: TRBV6-2/TRBV6-3

CDR3aa: CASSLRSGIRGSKFNEQFF
CDR3nt: TGTGCCAGCAGCTTAAGGTCGGGTATCAGGGGCTCAAAATTCAATGAGCAGTTCTTC
j_gene: TRBJ2-1
abundance: NA
d_gene: NA
v_gene: TRBV7-2

CDR3aa: CASSVKRASGGNEQFF
CDR3nt: TGTGCCAGCAGCGTAAAGAGGGCTAGCGGGGGCAATGAGCAGTTCTTC
j_gene: TRBJ2-1
abundance: few
d_gene: TRBD2
v_gene: TRBV7-9

CDR3aa: CSVDGGTGEETQYF
CDR3nt: TGCAGCGTTGACGGCGGGACAGGGGAAGAGACCCAGTACTTC
j_gene: TRBJ2-5
abundance: NA
d_gene: TRBD1
v_gene: TRBV29-1